This T cell receptor (beta chain) was identified during a study of regulatory T cells in long-lasting Graves disease. This clonotype was recorded a few times. Time point reported: persistent/refractory GD, antithyroid drugs over 5 years with positive TRAb. After RNA was extracted from PBMCs, the TCR library was made from it. CDR3 size: 15 residues. CDR1 and CDR2 (germline): SEHNR, FQNEAQ (reference sequence). Trimming removed 1 base at V and 5 bases at J, with 14 bases between. HTBI primers from iRepertoire and Arm-PCR of CDR3 regions yielded the TCR beta libraries. TCRdb reprocessed the multiplex PCR reads with MiXCR, giving one entry per CDR3 protein. This table has about 470,000 distinct CDR3 sequences, under 25% appearing once.

The material sequenced was peripheral blood mononuclear cells (PBMCs), taken when the disease was refractory, from a patient treated with antithyroid drugs. The chain uses TRBV7-9 and TRBJ2-5; TRBD1 or TRBD2 may be the D gene (6 bases each). The sequence came from a female donor with Graves disease. The DNA of the CDR3 is TGTGCCAGCAGCTTAGGGACGGGGGCGAGGGAGACCCAGTACTTC. Its protein product is CASSLGTGARETQYF.